The 25 T cell receptor beta chains given below trace back to one sample, sequenced in a study of control samples from healthy donors and cancer patients. Profiling relied on immunoSEQ multiplex PCR, and the TCRdb table lists in-frame clones only, not all of them. The table has a few hundred thousand clones, approximately 92% seen once. The sequenced sample consisted of PBMCs. The receptors shown here come from a man aged 40-49 years with head and neck cancer.

This clone appeared once. The V call is TRBV6-1, the J call TRBJ2-6; tentative D call: TRBD1 (6 bases). The CDR3 sequence is 16 residues long. CDR1 is MNHNS and CDR2 is SASEGT in the germline V gene. V shed 2 bases and J shed 2 bases, with 10 bases lying between them. The CDR3 spells CASSEQGSTGANVLTF. The CDR3 coding sequence is TGTGCCAGCAGTGAACAGGGGAGTACTGGGGCCAACGTCCTGACTTTC.

The chain employs TRBV6-2 or TRBV6-3 and TRBJ1-5; D remains ambiguous. Germline assignment: CDR1 MNHEY and CDR2 SVGEGT. Deletions cut 4 bases from V and 6 bases from J, with 13 bases between. This CDR3 contains 14 residues. Written as DNA, the CDR3 is TGTGCCAGCAGTTCAGAGACGCTAAGTCAGCCCCAGCATTTT. It is translated as CASSSETLSQPQHF.

The chain recombines TRBV10-3 with TRBJ1-5; D unclear. This CDR3 spans 13 amino acids. With 2 bases removed from V and 9 bases from J, the gap between germline ends came to 11 bases. Germline V CDR1 and CDR2: ENHRY, SYGVKD. As DNA, the CDR3 is TGTGCCATCAGTGAGCCGCCCCGAGGGCCCCAGCATTTT. Amino acid sequence: CAISEPPRGPQHF.

The chain couples TRBV7-2 to TRBJ2-7; D is uncertain. The ends were cut back, 2 bases at V and 5 bases at J, with 13 bases in the middle. Germline CDR1 is SGHTA and CDR2 is FQGNSA. This CDR3 spans 14 amino acids. Here the CDR3 DNA reads TGTGCCAGCAGCTTAAACCTACAAATCGACGAGCAGTACTTC. Its protein is CASSLNLQIDEQYF.

The J gene is TRBJ2-3, the V gene TRBV19, with D perhaps assigned TRBD1 or TRBD2 (5 bases each). Germline CDR1 is LNHDA and CDR2 is SQIVND (reference sequence). V lost 5 bases to trimming and J lost 0 bases, with 12 bases between them. The length of the CDR3 is 15 residues. Here the CDR3 DNA reads TGTGCCAGTAGTCCCCGGGGACCGAGCACAGATACGCAGTATTTT. This codes for CASSPRGPSTDTQYF.

This chain connects TRBV5-6 to TRBJ1-2, with 8 nucleotides matching TRBD1. V was clipped by 1 base and J by 6 bases; unmatched bases: 11. The germline CDR1 and CDR2 sequences are SGHDT and YYEEEE. CDR3 length equals 16 residues. For the CDR3, the DNA is TGTGCCAGCAGCTTGTGGGCGACAGGGGAAACGGATGGCTACACCTTC. Protein product: CASSLWATGETDGYTF.

V gene TRBV5-4 combines with J gene TRBJ1-4, with a tentative D call TRBD1 (5 bases). The CDR3 length is 15 residues. The V end lost 1 base, the J end lost 2 bases, and 9 bases lay between the germline ends. The V gene's germline CDR1 is SGHNT and CDR2 YYREEE (reference sequence). The CDR3 DNA is TGTGCCAGCAGCTTGCAGGGAACCACTAATGAAAAACTGTTTTTT. This codes for CASSLQGTTNEKLFF. Full variable domain (outside the CDR3, taken from reference TRBV5-4 and TRBJ1-4): ETGVTQSPTHLIKTRGQQVTLRCSSQSGHNTVSWYQQALGQGPQFIFQYYREEENGRGNFPPRFSGLQFPNYSSELNVNALELDDSALYLCASSLQGTTNEKLFFGSGTQLSVL.

This chain joins TRBV5-1 and TRBJ2-2; D assignment may be TRBD1 or TRBD2 (5 bases each). In germline, CDR1 is SGHRS, CDR2 YFSETQ. Trimming took off 0 bases at V and 6 bases at J, with 12 bases between the two ends. The CDR3 loop spans 15 amino acids. The CDR3 reads CASSLDNMGAGELFF. Here the CDR3 DNA reads TGCGCCAGCAGCTTGGATAATATGGGGGCCGGGGAGCTGTTTTTT.

The chain's CDR3 is CASGSGGSGDYGYTF. Here the CDR3 DNA reads TGTGCCAGCGGGTCTGGGGGATCGGGAGACTATGGCTACACCTTC. This rearrangement joins TRBV9 to TRBJ1-2, with D perhaps TRBD1 (5 bases). V was shortened by 7 bases and J by 3 bases, with 19 bases between the two germline ends. The length of the CDR3 is 15 residues. CDR1 is SGDLS and CDR2 is YYNGEE in the germline V gene.

The genes are TRBV4-1 and TRBJ2-7; 9 nucleotides align to TRBD2. After removal of 3 bases from V and 2 bases from J, the junction contained 11 bases not matched to a gene. Per germline, CDR1 MGHRA and CDR2 YSYEKL. This CDR3 comprises 17 residues. CDR3 sequence reads: CASSHPIQRGETYEQYF. The CDR3 nucleotides read TGCGCCAGCAGCCATCCTATTCAGCGGGGGGAAACCTACGAGCAGTACTTC.

The rearrangement uses TRBV28 and TRBJ2-7; D might be TRBD1 (6 bases). V lost 5 bases and J lost 13, with 15 bases in between. There are 11 residues in the CDR3. Looked up from germline, CDR1 is MDHEN and CDR2 is SYDVKM. In DNA, the CDR3 is TGTGCCAGCAGTCTGCACAGGGACCGCTACTTC. Its protein product is CASSLHRDRYF.

The CDR3 DNA sequence: TGTGCTGACAACACAGGGTATGGCTACACCTTC. This sequence encodes CADNTGYGYTF. The chain combines TRBV12-5 with TRBJ1-2; maybe TRBD1 (6 bases). The CDR3 runs 11 residues. The germline CDR1 and CDR2 sequences are LGHNT and FRNRAP. Trimming removed 11 bases at V and 5 bases at J, with 12 bases between. The full variable domain, its missing parts supplied by reference TRBV12-5 and TRBJ1-2, is DARVTQTPRHKVTEMGQEVTMRCQPILGHNTVFWYRQTMMQGLELLAYFRNRAPLDDSGMPKDRFSAEMPDATLATLKIQPSEPRDSAVYFCADNTGYGYTFGSGTRLTVV.

The sample holds one count of this clone. V usage is TRBV5-1 and J usage is TRBJ1-1; no clear D. From germline, CDR1 is SGHRS and CDR2 YFSETQ. Trimming left V 5 bases short and J 0 bases short, with 17 bases between. The CDR3 totals 16 residues. The CDR3 region is CASSLGGGIMNTEAFF. The CDR3 bases are TGCGCCAGCAGTCTGGGAGGTGGCATTATGAACACTGAAGCTTTCTTT.

CDR3 loop: CASSGEAGNNEKLFF. The CDR3 DNA reads TGTGCCAGCAGTGGGGAAGCAGGGAATAATGAAAAACTGTTTTTT. The chain uses TRBV2 and TRBJ1-4, with a possible D match to TRBD1 (5 bases). The V end lost 4 bases, the J end lost 4 bases, and 13 bases lay between the germline ends. The germline V gene has CDR1 SNHLY and CDR2 FYNNEI. This CDR3 has 15 residues.

The gene calls are TRBV24-1 and TRBJ2-3; D gene ambiguous. Germline V lookup: CDR1 KGHDR, CDR2 SFDVKD. The CDR3 length is 12 residues. V was trimmed by 4 bases and J by 2 bases, leaving 3 bases between them. The CDR3 protein is CATSDFTDTQYF. The CDR3 DNA is TGTGCCACCAGTGACTTCACAGATACGCAGTATTTT.

The chain recombines TRBV4-1 with TRBJ2-7; a possible D gene is TRBD1 (6 bases). Germline V gene lookup returns CDR1 MGHRA and CDR2 YSYEKL. Trimming took 1 base from V and 4 from J, leaving 14 bases between them. The CDR3 runs to 15 residues. The CDR3 DNA is TGCGCCAGCAGCCAAGGGGACACCGGACGGTACGAGCAGTACTTC. Translation: CASSQGDTGRYEQYF.

The chain joins TRBV4-3 to TRBJ1-1, with a possible D match to TRBD1 (6 bases). Trimming stripped 4 bases from V and 4 bases from J, with 25 bases between. This CDR3 has 18 amino acids. Per germline, CDR1 LGHNA and CDR2 YSLEER. The CDR3 sequence is CASSPLNSLEQGTTEAFF. As DNA, the CDR3 is TGCGCCAGCAGCCCCCTCAACTCCTTAGAGCAGGGGACCACTGAAGCTTTCTTT.

This clone was seen a few times. This chain connects TRBV6-5 to TRBJ1-3; possible D gene TRBD1, 5 bases. CDR1 is MNHEY, CDR2 SVGAGI, per germline. Trimming stripped 7 bases from V and 2 bases from J, with 12 bases between. The CDR3 spans 14 residues. In DNA, the CDR3 is TGTGCCAGCACCTCGGCGGGGGCTGGAAACACCATATATTTT. Translated: CASTSAGAGNTIYF.

This clone was observed a handful of times. One end of the junction varies from germline; a read error may be responsible. This chain joins TRBV2 and TRBJ2-1; 11 nucleotides line up with TRBD2. The germline V gene encodes CDR1 SNHLY and CDR2 FYNNEI. The CDR3 spans 14 residues. Here the CDR3 reads CASSEVRLAGFRIF. The CDR3 DNA sequence: TGTGCCAGCAGTGAAGTGAGACTAGCGGGGTTTCGAATCTTC. The full variable domain, rest sourced from reference TRBV2 and TRBJ2-1, is EPEVTQTPSHQVTQMGQEVILRCVPISNHLYFYWYRQILGQKVEFLVSFYNNEISEKSEIFDDQFSVERPDGSNFTLKIRSTKLEDSAMYFCASSEVRLAGFRIFGPGTRLTVL.

The chain couples TRBV9 to TRBJ1-2; D unresolved. The V gene's germline CDR1 is SGDLS and CDR2 YYNGEE. Deletions cut 0 bases from V and 0 bases from J, with 3 bases between. This CDR3 is 13 amino acids long. CDR3 sequence: CASSVGANYGYTF. In DNA form, the CDR3 reads TGTGCCAGCAGCGTAGGAGCTAACTATGGCTACACCTTC.

This chain uses TRBV20-1 with TRBJ1-1; D might be TRBD1 (5 bases). CDR1 and CDR2 (germline): DFQATT, SNEGSKA (reference sequence). Trimming removed 3 bases at V and 4 bases at J, with 12 bases between. The CDR3 length is 13 residues. CDR3 residues: CSASRDGGTEAFF. Written as DNA, the CDR3 is TGCAGTGCTAGTAGGGACGGAGGCACTGAAGCTTTCTTT.

V gene TRBV6-5 combines with J gene TRBJ1-5, with 7 positions matching TRBD1. The V gene end was trimmed by 7 bases and the J gene end by 4 bases; junction bases not matched to a gene: 7. Germline values: CDR1 MNHEY, CDR2 SVGAGI. CDR3 length equals 14 residues. The CDR3 region is CASNSRQGNQPQHF. The CDR3 nucleotides read TGTGCCAGCAACTCACGACAGGGAAATCAGCCCCAGCATTTT.

This clone is a singleton in its sample. The chain carries TRBV28 and TRBJ2-6; 9 positions match TRBD1. Trimming cost V 7 bases and J 2 bases; bases outside gene matches: 6. Looked up from germline, CDR1 is MDHEN and CDR2 is SYDVKM. This CDR3 spans 16 amino acids. The CDR3 bases are TGTGCCAGCACCCAAGACAGGGGGACTGGGGCCAACGTCCTGACTTTC. This sequence encodes CASTQDRGTGANVLTF.

The V call is TRBV5-5, the J call TRBJ2-7, with D perhaps TRBD2 (6 bases). The CDR3 runs 13 residues. Trimming shortened V by 7 bases and J by 6 bases, and 17 bases separated the two germline ends. Germline CDR1 is SGHKS and CDR2 is YYEKEE (reference sequence). CDR3 coding DNA: TGTGCCAGCGCTCGCACAACAGCGGGCGAGCAGTACTTC. It is translated as CASARTTAGEQYF.

The V gene is TRBV27, the J gene TRBJ2-7, with D uncertain. The CDR3 spans 11 residues. Trimming stripped 6 bases from V and 6 bases from J, with 9 bases between. The germline gives CDR1 MNHEY, CDR2 SMNVEV (reference sequence). CDR3 loop: CASSSHCEQYF. CDR3 DNA sequence: TGTGCCAGCAGCTCTCATTGCGAGCAGTACTTC.